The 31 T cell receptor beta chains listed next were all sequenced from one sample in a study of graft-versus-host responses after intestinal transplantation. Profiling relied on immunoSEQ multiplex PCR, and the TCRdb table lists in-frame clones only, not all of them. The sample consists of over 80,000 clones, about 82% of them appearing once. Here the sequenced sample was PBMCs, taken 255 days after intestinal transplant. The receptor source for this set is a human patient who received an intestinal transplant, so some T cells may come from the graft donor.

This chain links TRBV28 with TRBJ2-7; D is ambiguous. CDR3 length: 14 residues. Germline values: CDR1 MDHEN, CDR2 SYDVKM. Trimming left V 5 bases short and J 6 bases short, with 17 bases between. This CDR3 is CASSASLWGSEQYF. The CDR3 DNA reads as TGTGCCAGCAGTGCCTCTTTGTGGGGATCCGAGCAGTACTTC.

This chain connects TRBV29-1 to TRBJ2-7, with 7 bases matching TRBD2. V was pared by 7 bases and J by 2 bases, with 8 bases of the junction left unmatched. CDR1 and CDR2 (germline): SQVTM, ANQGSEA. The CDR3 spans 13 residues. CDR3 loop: CSAGGSGTYEQYF. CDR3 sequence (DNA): TGCAGCGCCGGGGGGTCTGGAACCTACGAGCAGTACTTC.

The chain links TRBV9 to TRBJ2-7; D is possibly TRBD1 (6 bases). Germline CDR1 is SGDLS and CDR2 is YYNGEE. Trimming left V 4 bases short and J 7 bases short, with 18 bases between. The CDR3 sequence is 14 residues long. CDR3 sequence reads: CASSTRQELGEQYF. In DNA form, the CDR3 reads TGTGCCAGCAGCACCCGACAGGAGTTGGGGGAGCAGTACTTC.

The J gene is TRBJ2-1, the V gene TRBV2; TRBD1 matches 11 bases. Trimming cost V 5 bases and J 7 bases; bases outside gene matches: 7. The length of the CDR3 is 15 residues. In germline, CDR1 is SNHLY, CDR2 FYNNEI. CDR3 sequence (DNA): TGTGCCAGCAGTTGGGACAGGGGGGATGGAAATGAGCAGTTCTTC. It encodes CASSWDRGDGNEQFF.

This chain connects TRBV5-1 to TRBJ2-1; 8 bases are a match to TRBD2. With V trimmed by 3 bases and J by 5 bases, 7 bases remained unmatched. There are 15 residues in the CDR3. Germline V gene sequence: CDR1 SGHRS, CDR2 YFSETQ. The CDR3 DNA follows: TGCGCCAGCAGCTCGGGGGGGACTATTGACAATGAGCAGTTCTTC. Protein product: CASSSGGTIDNEQFF.

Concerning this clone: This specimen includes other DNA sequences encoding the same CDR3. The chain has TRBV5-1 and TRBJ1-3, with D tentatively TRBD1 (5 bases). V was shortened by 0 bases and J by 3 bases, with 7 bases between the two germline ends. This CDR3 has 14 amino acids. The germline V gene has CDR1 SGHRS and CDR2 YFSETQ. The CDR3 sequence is CASSLEGYGNTIYF. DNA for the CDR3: TGCGCCAGCAGCTTGGAGGGGTATGGAAACACCATATATTTT.

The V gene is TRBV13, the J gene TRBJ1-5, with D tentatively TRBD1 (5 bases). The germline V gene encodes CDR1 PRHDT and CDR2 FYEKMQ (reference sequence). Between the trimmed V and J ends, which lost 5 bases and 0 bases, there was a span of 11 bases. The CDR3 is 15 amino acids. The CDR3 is CASSRQTHSNQPQHF. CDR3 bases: TGTGCCAGCAGCCGACAGACCCATAGCAATCAGCCCCAGCATTTT.

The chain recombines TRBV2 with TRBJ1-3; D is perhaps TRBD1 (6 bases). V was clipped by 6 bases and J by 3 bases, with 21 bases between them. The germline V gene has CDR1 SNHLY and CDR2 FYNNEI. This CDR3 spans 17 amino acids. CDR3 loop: CASRDGTPAAFGNTIYF. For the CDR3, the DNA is TGTGCCAGCAGAGATGGGACACCTGCGGCGTTTGGAAACACCATATATTTT.

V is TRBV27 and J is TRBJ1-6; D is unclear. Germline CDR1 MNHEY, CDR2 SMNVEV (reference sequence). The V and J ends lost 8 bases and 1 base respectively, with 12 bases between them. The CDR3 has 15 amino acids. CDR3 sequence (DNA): TGTGCCAGCCCCCTTCCGTGGTCCTATAATTCACCCCTCCACTTT. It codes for CASPLPWSYNSPLHF.

This CDR3 is CASSPGQGNYQETQYF. As DNA, the CDR3 is TGCGCCAGCAGCCCTGGACAGGGGAATTATCAAGAGACCCAGTACTTC. V usage is TRBV5-1 and J usage is TRBJ2-5; TRBD1 aligns across 9 bases. Germline CDR1 SGHRS, CDR2 YFSETQ. V lost 4 bases, J lost 2 bases, and 9 bases stayed unmatched. The CDR3 runs to 16 residues. The whole variable domain, remainder taken from reference TRBV5-1 and TRBJ2-5, is KAGVTQTPRYLIKTRGQQVTLSCSPISGHRSVSWYQQTPGQGLQFLFEYFSETQRNKGNFPGRFSGRQFSNSRSEMNVSTLELGDSALYLCASSPGQGNYQETQYFGPGTRLLVL.

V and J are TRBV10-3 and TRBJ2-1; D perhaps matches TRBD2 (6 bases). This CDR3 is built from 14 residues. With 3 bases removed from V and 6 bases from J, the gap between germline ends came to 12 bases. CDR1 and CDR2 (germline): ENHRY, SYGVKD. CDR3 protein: CAISERLESNEQFF. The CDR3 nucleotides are TGTGCCATCAGTGAAAGACTAGAAAGCAATGAGCAGTTCTTC.

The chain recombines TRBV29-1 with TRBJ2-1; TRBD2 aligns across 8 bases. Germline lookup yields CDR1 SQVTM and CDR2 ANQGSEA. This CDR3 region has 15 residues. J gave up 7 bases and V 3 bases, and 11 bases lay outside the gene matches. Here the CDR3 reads CSVDAGSSGGNEQFF. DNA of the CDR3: TGCAGCGTTGATGCCGGGTCCTCGGGAGGGAATGAGCAGTTCTTC.

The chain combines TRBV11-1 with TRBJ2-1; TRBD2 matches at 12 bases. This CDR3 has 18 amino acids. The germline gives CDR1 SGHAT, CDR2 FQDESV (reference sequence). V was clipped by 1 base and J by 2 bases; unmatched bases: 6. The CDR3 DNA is TGTGCCAGCAGCTTAGTCGCTAGCGGGGGGGCTCCCTACAATGAGCAGTTCTTC. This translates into CASSLVASGGAPYNEQFF.

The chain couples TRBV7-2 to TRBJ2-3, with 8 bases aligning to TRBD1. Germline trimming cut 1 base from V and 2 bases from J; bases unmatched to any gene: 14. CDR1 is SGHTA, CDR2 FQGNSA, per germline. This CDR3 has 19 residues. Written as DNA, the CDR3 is TGTGCCAGCAGCTTAGTCACCCGACTGGGACAGGCGACCACAGATACGCAGTATTTT. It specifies CASSLVTRLGQATTDTQYF.

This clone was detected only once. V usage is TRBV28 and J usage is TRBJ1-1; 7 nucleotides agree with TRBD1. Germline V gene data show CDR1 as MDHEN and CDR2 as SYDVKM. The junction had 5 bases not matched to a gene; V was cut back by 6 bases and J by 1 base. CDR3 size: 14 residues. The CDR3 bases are TGTGCCAGCAGCCCGGGACAGTCGAACACTGAAGCTTTCTTT. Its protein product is CASSPGQSNTEAFF. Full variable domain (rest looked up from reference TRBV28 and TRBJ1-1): DVKVTQSSRYLVKRTGEKVFLECVQDMDHENMFWYRQDPGLGLRLIYFSYDVKMKEKGDIPEGYSVSREKKERFSLILESASTNQTSMYLCASSPGQSNTEAFFGQGTRLTVV.

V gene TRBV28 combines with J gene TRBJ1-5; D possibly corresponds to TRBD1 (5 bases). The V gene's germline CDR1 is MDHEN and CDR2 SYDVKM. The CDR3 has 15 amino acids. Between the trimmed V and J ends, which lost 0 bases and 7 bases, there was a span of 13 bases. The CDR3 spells CASSLWTDMGQPQHF. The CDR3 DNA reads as TGTGCCAGCAGTTTATGGACAGACATGGGCCAGCCCCAGCATTTT.

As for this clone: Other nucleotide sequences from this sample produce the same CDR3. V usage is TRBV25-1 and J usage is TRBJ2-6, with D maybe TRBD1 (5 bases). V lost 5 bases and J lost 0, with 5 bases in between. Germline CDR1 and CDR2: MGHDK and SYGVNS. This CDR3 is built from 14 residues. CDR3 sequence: CASSTGSGANVLTF. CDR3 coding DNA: TGTGCCAGCAGTACAGGCTCTGGGGCCAACGTCCTGACTTTC. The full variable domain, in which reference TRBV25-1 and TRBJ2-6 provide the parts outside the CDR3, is EADIYQTPRYLVIGTGKKITLECSQTMGHDKMYWYQQDPGMELHLIHYSYGVNSTEKGDLSSESTVSRIRTEHFPLTLESARPSHTSQYLCASSTGSGANVLTFGAGSRLTVL.

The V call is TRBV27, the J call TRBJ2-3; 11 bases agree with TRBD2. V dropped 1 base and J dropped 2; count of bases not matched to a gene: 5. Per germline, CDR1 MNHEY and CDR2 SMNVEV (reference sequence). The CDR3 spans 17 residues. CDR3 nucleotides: TGTGCCAGCAGTTTATTAGCGGGACTAGCGGACACAGATACGCAGTATTTT. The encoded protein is CASSLLAGLADTDTQYF.

CDR3 sequence: CASSESGTPGVRAFF. The DNA for the CDR3 is TGCGCCAGCAGTGAGTCGGGGACACCCGGAGTGAGAGCTTTCTTT. The V call is TRBV10-2, the J call TRBJ1-1; perhaps TRBD1 as D (6 bases). The germline V gene encodes CDR1 WSHSY and CDR2 SAAADI. V lost 0 bases, J lost 10 bases, and 18 bases lay in between. CDR3 size: 15 residues.

CDR3 nucleotides: TGTGCCAGCAGTGACTCGGGGGAAGGGGCCCAGCATTTT. This translates into CASSDSGEGAQHF. The J gene is TRBJ1-5, the V gene TRBV6-4; D is perhaps TRBD1 (5 bases). V lost 0 bases to trimming and J lost 11 bases, with 11 bases between them. CDR3 length equals 13 residues. Germline V CDR1 and CDR2: MRHNA, SNTAGT.

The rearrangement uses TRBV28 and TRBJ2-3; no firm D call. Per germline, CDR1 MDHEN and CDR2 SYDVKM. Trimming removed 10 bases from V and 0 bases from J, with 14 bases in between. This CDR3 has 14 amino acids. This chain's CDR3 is CATLGVVSTDTQYF. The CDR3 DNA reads TGTGCCACCCTTGGGGTGGTTAGCACAGATACGCAGTATTTT.

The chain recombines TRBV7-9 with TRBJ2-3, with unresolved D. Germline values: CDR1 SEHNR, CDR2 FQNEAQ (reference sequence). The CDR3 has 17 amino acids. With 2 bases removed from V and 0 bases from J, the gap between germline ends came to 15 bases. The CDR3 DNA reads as TGTGCCAGCAGCTTAAATCCCGCGGCGATCAGCACAGATACGCAGTATTTT. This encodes CASSLNPAAISTDTQYF. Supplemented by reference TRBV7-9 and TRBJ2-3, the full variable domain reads DTGVSQNPRHKITKRGQNVTFRCDPISEHNRLYWYRQTLGQGPEFLTYFQNEAQLEKSRLLSDRFSAERPKGSFSTLEIQRTEQGDSAMYLCASSLNPAAISTDTQYFGPGTRLTVL.

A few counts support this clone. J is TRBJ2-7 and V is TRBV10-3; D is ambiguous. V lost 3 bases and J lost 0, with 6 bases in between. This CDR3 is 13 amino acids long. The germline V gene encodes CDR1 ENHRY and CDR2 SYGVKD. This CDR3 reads CAISEGNSYEQYF. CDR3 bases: TGTGCCATCAGTGAAGGCAACTCCTACGAGCAGTACTTC.

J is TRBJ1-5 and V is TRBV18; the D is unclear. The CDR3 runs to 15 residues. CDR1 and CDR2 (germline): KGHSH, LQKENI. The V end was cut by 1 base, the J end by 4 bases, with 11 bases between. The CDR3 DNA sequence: TGTGCCAGCTCACCACTCTCGGGCCCTAATCAGCCCCAGCATTTT. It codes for CASSPLSGPNQPQHF.

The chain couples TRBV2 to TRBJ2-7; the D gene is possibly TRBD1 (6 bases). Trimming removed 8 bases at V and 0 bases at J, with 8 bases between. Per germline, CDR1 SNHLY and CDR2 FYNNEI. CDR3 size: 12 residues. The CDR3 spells CASGGLSYEQYV. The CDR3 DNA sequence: TGTGCCAGCGGGGGCCTCTCCTACGAGCAGTACGTC.

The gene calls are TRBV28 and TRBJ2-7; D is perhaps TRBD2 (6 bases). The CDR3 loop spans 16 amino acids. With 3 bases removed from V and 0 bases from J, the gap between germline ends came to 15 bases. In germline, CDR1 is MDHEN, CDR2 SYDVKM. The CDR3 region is CASSFSRLARSYEQYF. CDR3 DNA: TGTGCCAGCAGTTTTTCTAGGCTAGCGCGCTCCTACGAGCAGTACTTC.

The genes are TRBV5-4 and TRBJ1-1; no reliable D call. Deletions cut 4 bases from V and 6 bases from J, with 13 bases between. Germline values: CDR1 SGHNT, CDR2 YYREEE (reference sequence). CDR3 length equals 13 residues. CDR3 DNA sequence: TGTGCCAGCAGCCCCGAGGGAGGGTCTGAAGCTTTCTTT. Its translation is CASSPEGGSEAFF.

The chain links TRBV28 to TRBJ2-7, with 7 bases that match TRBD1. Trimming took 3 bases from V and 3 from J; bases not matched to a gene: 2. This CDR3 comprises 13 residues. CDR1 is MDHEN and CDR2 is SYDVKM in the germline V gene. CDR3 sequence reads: CASSLWTGYEQYV. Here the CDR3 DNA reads TGTGCCAGCAGTTTGTGGACAGGCTACGAGCAGTACGTC.

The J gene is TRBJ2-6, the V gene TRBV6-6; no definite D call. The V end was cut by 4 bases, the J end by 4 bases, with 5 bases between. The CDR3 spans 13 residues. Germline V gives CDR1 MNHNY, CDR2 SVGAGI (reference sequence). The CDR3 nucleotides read TGTGCCAGCAGTTCGGCCGGGGCCAACGTCCTGACTTTC. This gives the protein CASSSAGANVLTF.

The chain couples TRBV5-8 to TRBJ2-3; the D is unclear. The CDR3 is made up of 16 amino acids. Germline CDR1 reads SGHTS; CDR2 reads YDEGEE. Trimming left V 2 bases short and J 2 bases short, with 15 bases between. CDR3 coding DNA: TGTGCCAGCAGCTTTAAAAGGTGGCTAGACACAGATACGCAGTATTTT. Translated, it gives CASSFKRWLDTDTQYF.

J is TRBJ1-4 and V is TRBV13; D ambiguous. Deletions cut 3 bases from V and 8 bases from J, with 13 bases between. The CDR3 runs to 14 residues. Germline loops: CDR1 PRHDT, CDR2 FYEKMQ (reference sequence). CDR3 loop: CASSFNRVGEKLFF. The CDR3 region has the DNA TGTGCCAGCAGCTTTAACCGGGTAGGGGAAAAACTGTTTTTT.